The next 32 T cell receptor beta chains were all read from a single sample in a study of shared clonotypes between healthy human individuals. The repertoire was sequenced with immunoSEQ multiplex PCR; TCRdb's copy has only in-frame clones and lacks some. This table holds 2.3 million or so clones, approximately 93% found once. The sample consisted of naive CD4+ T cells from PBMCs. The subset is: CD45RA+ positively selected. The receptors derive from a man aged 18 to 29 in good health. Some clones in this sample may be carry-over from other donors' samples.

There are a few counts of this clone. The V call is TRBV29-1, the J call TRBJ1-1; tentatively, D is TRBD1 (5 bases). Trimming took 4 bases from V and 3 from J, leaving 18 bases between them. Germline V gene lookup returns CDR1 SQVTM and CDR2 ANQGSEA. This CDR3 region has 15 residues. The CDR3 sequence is CSVAHPGTFDTEAFF. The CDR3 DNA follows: TGCAGCGTTGCCCACCCCGGGACTTTTGACACTGAAGCTTTCTTT.

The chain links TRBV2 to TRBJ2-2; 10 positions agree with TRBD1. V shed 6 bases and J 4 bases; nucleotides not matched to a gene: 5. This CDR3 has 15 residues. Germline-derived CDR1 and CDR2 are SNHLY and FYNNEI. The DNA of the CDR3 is TGTGCCAGCAGGAAAGGACAGGGGGTCACCGGGGAGCTGTTTTTT. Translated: CASRKGQGVTGELFF.

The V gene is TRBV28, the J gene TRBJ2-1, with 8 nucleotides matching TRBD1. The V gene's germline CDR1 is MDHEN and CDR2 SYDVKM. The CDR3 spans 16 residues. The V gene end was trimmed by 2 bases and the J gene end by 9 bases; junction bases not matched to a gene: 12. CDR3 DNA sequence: TGTGCCAGCAGTTTACATAGGGGATCAGGGGGCTTTGAGCAGTTCTTC. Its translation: CASSLHRGSGGFEQFF.

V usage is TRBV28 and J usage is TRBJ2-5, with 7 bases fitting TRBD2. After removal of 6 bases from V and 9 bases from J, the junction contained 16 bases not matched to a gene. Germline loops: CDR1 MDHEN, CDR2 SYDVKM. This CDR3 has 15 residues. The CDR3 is CASSPSGNLRVAQYF. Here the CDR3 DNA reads TGTGCCAGCAGCCCAAGCGGGAATCTTCGGGTGGCCCAGTACTTC. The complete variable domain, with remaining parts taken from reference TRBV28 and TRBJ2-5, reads DVKVTQSSRYLVKRTGEKVFLECVQDMDHENMFWYRQDPGLGLRLIYFSYDVKMKEKGDIPEGYSVSREKKERFSLILESASTNQTSMYLCASSPSGNLRVAQYFGPGTRLLVL.

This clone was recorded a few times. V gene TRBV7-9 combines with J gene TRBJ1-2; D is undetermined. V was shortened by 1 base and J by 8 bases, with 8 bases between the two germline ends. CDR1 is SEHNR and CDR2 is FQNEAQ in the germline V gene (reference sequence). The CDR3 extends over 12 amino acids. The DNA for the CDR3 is TGTGCCAGCAGCTTAGGTTTGGTAGGCTACACCTTC. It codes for CASSLGLVGYTF.

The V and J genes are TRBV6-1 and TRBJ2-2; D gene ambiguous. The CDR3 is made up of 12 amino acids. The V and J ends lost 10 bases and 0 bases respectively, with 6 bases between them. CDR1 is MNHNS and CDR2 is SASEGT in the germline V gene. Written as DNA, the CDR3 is TGTGCCACCTCTGCGAACACCGGGGAGCTGTTTTTT. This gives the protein CATSANTGELFF.

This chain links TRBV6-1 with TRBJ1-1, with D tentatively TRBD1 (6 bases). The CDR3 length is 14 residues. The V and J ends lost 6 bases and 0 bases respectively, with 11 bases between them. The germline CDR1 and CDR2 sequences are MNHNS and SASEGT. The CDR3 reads CASSRDNLNTEAFF. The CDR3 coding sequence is TGTGCCAGCAGCCGGGACAACCTGAACACTGAAGCTTTCTTT.

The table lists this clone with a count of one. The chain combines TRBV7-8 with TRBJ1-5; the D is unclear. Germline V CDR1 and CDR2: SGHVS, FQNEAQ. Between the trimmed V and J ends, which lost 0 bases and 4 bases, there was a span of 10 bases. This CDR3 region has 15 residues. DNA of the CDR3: TGTGCCAGCAGCTTAGCGCGGGTGGGGAATCAGCCCCAGCATTTT. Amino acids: CASSLARVGNQPQHF.

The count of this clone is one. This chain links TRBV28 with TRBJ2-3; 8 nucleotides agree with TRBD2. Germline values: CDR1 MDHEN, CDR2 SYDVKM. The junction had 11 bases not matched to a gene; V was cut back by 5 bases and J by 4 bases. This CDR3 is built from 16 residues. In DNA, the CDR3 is TGTGCCAGCAGTCCCTCTGGCGGGAGGTCGGCAGATACGCAGTATTTT. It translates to CASSPSGGRSADTQYF.

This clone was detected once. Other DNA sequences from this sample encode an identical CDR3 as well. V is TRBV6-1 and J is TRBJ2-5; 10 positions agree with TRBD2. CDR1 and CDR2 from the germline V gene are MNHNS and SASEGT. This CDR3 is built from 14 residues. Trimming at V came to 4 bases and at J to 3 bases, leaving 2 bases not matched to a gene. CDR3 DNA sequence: TGTGCCAGCAGTGCTAGCGGGAGAGAAGAGACCCAGTACTTC. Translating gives CASSASGREETQYF.

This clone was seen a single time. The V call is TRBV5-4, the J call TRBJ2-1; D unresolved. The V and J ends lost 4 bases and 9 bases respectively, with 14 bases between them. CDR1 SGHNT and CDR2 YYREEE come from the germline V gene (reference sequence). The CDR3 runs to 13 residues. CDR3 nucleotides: TGTGCCAGCAGCGGACGATCTGGTCGTGAGCAGTTCTTC. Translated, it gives CASSGRSGREQFF.

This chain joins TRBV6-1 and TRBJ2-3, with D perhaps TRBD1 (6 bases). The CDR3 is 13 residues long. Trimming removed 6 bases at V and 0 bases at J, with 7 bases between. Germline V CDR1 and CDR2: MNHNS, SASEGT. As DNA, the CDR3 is TGTGCCAGCAGGACAGGTAGCACAGATACGCAGTATTTT. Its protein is CASRTGSTDTQYF.

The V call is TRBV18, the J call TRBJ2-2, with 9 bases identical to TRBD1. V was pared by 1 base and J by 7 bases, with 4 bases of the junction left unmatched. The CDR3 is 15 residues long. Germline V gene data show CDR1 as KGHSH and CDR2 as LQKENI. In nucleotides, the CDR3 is TGTGCCAGCTCACCACGGACAGGGGTGAACGGGGAGCTGTTTTTT. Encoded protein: CASSPRTGVNGELFF.

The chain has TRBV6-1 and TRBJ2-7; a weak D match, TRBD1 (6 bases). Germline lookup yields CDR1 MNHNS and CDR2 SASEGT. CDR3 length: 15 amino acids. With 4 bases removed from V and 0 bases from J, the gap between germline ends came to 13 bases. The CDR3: CASSARDTYSYEQYF. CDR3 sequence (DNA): TGTGCCAGCAGTGCCCGGGACACGTACTCCTACGAGCAGTACTTC.

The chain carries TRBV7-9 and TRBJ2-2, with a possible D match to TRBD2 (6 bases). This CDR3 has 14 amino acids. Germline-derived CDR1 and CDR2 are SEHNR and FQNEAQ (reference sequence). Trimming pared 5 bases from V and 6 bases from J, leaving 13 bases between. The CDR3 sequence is CASSPGLSAGELFF. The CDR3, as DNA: TGTGCCAGCAGCCCGGGACTTTCTGCCGGGGAGCTGTTTTTT.

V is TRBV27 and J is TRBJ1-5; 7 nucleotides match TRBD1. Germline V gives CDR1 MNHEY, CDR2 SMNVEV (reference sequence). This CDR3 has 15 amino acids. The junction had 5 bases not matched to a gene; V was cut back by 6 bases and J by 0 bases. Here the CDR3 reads CASSRDRDSNQPQHF. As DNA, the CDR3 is TGTGCCAGCAGCCGAGACAGGGATAGCAATCAGCCCCAGCATTTT.

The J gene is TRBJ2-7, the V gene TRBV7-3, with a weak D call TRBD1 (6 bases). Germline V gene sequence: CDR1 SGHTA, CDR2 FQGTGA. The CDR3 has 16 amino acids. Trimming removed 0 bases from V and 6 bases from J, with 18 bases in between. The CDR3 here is CASSLTGGAGFGEQYF. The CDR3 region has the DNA TGTGCCAGCAGCTTAACTGGGGGCGCCGGGTTTGGCGAGCAGTACTTC.

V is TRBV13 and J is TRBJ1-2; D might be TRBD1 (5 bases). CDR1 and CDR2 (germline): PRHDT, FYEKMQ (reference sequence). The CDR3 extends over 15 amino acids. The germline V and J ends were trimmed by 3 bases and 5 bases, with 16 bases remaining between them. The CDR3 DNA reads TGTGCCAGCAGCTTTTCAGGGTCCCACGGTTATGGCTACACCTTC. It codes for CASSFSGSHGYGYTF.

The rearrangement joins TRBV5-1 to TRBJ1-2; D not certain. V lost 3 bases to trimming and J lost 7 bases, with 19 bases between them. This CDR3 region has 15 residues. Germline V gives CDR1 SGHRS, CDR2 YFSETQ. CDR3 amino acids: CASSSRGSGERGYTF. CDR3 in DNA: TGCGCCAGCAGCTCCCGTGGATCCGGTGAGCGTGGCTACACCTTC.

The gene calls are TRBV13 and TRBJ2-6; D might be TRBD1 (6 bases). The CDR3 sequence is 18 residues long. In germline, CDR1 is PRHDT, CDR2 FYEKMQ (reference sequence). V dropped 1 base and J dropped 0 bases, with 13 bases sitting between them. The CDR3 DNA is TGTGCCAGCAGCTTAGTCCTGGGGGCCCTCTCTGGGGCCAACGTCCTGACTTTC. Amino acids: CASSLVLGALSGANVLTF.

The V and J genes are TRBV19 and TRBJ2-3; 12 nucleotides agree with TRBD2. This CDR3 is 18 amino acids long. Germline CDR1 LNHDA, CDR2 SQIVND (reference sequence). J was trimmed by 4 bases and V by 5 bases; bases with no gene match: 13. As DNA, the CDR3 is TGTGCCAGTAGTGTTGGCTTGACTAGCGGGAGTTTCGCAGATACGCAGTATTTT. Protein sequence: CASSVGLTSGSFADTQYF.

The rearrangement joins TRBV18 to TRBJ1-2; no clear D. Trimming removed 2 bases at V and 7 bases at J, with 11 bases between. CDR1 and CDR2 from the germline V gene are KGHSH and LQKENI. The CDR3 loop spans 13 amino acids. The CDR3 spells CASSPEAGGGYTF. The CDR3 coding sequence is TGTGCCAGCTCACCAGAGGCGGGAGGTGGCTACACCTTC.

This chain's CDR3 is CASSEGREDEQFF. CDR3 bases: TGTGCCAGCAGCGAGGGTCGTGAGGATGAGCAGTTCTTC. V usage is TRBV28 and J usage is TRBJ2-1, with D perhaps TRBD2 (5 bases). The CDR3 is made up of 13 amino acids. The V gene's germline CDR1 is MDHEN and CDR2 SYDVKM. V was trimmed by 6 bases and J by 8 bases, leaving 14 bases between them.

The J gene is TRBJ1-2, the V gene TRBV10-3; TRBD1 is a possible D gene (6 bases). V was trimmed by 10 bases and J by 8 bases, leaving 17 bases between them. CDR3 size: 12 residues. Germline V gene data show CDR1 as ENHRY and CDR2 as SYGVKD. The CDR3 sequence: CATSDSTTGYTF. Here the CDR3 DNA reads TGTGCCACCTCGGACAGTACTACGGGCTACACCTTC.

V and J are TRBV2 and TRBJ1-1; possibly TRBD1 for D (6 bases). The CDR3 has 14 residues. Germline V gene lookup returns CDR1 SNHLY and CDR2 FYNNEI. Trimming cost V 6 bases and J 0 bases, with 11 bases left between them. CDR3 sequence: CASSDRSMNTEAFF. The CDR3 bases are TGTGCCAGCAGCGACAGGTCCATGAACACTGAAGCTTTCTTT.

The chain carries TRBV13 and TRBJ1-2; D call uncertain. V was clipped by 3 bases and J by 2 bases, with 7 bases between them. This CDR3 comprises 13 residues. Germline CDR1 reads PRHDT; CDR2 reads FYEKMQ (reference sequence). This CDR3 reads CASSFGRNYGYTF. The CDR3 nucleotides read TGTGCCAGCAGCTTTGGACGGAACTATGGCTACACCTTC.

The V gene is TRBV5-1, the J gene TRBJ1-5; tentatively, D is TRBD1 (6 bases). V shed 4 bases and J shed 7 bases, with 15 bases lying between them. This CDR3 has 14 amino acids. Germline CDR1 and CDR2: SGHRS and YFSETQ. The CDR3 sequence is CASSPSRDIQPQHF. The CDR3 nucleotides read TGCGCCAGCAGCCCGTCCCGGGACATACAGCCCCAGCATTTT.

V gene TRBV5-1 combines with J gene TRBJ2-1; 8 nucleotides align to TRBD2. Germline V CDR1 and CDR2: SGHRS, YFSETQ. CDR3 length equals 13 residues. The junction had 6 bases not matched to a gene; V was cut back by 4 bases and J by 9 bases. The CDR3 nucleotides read TGCGCCAGCAGCCCCGGACTAGCAAGTGAGCAGTTCTTC. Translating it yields CASSPGLASEQFF. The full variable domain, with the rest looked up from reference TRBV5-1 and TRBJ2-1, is KAGVTQTPRYLIKTRGQQVTLSCSPISGHRSVSWYQQTPGQGLQFLFEYFSETQRNKGNFPGRFSGRQFSNSRSEMNVSTLELGDSALYLCASSPGLASEQFFGPGTRLTVL.

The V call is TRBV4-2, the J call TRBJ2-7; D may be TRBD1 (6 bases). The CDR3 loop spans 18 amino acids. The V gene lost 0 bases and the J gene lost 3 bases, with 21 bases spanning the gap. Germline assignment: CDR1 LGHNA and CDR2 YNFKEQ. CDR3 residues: CASSQDRRTDGQNYEQYF. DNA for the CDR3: TGTGCCAGCAGCCAAGATCGCCGGACGGATGGACAGAACTACGAGCAGTACTTC.

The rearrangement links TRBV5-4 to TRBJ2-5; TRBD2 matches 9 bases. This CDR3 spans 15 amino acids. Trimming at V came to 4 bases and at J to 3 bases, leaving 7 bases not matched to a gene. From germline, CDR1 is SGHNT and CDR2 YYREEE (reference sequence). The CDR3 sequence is CASSPTSGSKETQYF. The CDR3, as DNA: TGTGCCAGCAGCCCGACTAGCGGTTCTAAAGAGACCCAGTACTTC.

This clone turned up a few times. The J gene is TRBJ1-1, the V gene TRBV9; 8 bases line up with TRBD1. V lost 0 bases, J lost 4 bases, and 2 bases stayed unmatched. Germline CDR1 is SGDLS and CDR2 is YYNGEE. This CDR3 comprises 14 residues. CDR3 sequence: CASSVGQGITEAFF. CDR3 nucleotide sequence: TGTGCCAGCAGCGTAGGACAGGGGATCACTGAAGCTTTCTTT.

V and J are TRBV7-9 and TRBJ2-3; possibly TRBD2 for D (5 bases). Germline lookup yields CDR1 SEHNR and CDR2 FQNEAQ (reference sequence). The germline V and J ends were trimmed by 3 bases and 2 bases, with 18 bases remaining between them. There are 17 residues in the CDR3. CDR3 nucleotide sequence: TGTGCCAGCAGCTTGGGCGGGCCGGTGGGTTACACAGATACGCAGTATTTT. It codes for CASSLGGPVGYTDTQYF.